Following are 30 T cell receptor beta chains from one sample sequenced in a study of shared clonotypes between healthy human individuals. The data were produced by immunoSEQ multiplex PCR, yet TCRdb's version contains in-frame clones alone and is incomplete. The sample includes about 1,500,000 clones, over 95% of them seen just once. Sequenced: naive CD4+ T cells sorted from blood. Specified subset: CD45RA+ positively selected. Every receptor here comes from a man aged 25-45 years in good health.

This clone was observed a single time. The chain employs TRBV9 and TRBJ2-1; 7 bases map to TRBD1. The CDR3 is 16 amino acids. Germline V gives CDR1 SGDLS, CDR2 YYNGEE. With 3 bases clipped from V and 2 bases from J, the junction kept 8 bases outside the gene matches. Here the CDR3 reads CASSATGERAYNEQFF. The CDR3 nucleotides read TGTGCCAGCAGCGCTACAGGGGAGCGAGCCTACAATGAGCAGTTCTTC.

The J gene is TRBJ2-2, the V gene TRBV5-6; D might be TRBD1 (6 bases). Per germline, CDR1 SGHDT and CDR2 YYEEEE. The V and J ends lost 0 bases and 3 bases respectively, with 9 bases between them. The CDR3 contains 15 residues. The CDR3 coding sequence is TGTGCCAGCAGCTTGGACAGGGCCTACACCGGGGAGCTGTTTTTT. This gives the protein CASSLDRAYTGELFF.

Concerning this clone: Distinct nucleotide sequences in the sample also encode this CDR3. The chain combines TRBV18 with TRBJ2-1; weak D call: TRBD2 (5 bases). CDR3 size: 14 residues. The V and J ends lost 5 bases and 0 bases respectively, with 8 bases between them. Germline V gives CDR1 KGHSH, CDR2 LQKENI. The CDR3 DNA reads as TGTGCCAGCTCATCGGGAAGCTCCTACAATGAGCAGTTCTTC. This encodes CASSSGSSYNEQFF. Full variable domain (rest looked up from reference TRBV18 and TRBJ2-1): NAGVMQNPRHLVRRRGQEARLRCSPMKGHSHVYWYRQLPEEGLKFMVYLQKENIIDESGMPKERFSAEFPKEGPSILRIQQVVRGDSAAYFCASSSGSSYNEQFFGPGTRLTVL.

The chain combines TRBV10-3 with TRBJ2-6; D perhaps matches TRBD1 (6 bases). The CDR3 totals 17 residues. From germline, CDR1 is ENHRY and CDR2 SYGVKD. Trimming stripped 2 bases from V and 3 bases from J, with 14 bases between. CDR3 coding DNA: TGTGCCATCAGTGAGGGGGGCGCGATCGTTGGGGCCAACGTCCTGACTTTC. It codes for CAISEGGAIVGANVLTF.

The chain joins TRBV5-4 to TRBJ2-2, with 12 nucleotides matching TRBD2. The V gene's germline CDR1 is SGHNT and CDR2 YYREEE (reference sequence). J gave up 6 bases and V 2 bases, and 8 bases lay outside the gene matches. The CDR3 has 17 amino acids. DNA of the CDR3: TGTGCCAGCAGCTTACCGGGACTAGCGGGTTTGGCCGGGGAGCTGTTTTTT. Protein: CASSLPGLAGLAGELFF.

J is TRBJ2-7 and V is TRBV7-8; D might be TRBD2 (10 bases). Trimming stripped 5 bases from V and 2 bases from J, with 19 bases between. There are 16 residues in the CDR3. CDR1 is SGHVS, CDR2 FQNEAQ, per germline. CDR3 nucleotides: TGTGCCAGCAGCCGTAGCGGGGGGACAGGGACCTACGAGCAGTACTTC. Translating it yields CASSRSGGTGTYEQYF.

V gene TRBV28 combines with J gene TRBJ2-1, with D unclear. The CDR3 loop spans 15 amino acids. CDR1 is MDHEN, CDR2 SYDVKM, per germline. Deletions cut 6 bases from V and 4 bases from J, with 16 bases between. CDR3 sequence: CASRPPKGRYNEQFF. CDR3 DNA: TGTGCCAGCAGGCCGCCCAAAGGGCGGTACAATGAGCAGTTCTTC.

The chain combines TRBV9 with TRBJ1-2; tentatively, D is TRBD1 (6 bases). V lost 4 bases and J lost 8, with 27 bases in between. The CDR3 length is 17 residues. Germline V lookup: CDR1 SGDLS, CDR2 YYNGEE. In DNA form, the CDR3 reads TGTGCCAGCAGCTCCCCTAGGGCGGGGGGCATCCCGAGCGGCTACACCTTC. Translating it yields CASSSPRAGGIPSGYTF.

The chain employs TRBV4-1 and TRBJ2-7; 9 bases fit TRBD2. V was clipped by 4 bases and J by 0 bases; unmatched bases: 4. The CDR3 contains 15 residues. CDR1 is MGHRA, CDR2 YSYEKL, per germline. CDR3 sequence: CASSPVAGASYEQYF. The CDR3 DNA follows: TGCGCCAGCAGCCCCGTAGCGGGAGCCTCCTACGAGCAGTACTTC.

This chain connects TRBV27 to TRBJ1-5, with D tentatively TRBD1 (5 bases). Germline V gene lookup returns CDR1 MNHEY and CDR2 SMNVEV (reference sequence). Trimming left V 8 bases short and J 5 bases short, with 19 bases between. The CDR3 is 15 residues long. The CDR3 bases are TGTGCCAGCTCCGAGGCCCAGGGTACTTATCAGCCCCAGCATTTT. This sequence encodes CASSEAQGTYQPQHF.

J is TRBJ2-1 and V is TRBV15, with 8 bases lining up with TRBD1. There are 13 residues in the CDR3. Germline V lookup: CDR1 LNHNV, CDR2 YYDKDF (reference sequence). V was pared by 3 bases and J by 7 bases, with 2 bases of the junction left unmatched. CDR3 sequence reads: CATSSRGLNEQFF. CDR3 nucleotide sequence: TGTGCCACCAGCAGCAGGGGGCTTAATGAGCAGTTCTTC. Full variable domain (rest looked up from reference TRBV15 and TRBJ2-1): DAMVIQNPRYQVTQFGKPVTLSCSQTLNHNVMYWYQQKSSQAPKLLFHYYDKDFNNEADTPDNFQSRRPNTSFCFLDIRSPGLGDTAMYLCATSSRGLNEQFFGPGTRLTVL.

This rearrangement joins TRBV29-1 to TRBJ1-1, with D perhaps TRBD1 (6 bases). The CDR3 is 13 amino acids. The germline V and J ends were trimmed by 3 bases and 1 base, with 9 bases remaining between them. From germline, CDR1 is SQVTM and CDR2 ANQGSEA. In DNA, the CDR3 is TGCAGCGTTGACACAGGGTCGAACACTGAAGCTTTCTTT. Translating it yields CSVDTGSNTEAFF.

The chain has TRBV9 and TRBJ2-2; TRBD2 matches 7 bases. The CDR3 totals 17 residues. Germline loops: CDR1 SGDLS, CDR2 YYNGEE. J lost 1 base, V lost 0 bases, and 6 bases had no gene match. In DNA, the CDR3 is TGTGCCAGCAGCGTAGAGGGTAGCGGGTGGAACACCGGGGAGCTGTTTTTT. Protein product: CASSVEGSGWNTGELFF. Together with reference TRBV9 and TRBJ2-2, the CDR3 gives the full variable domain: DSGVTQTPKHLITATGQRVTLRCSPRSGDLSVYWYQQSLDQGLQFLIQYYNGEERAKGNILERFSAQQFPDLHSELNLSSLELGDSALYFCASSVEGSGWNTGELFFGEGSRLTVL.

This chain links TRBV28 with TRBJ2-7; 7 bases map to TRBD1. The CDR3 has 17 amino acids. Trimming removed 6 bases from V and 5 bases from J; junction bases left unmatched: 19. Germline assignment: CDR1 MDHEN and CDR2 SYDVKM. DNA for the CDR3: TGTGCCAGCAGATCCCTAGGGGGCCTCCCCACTCTAAACGAGCAGTACTTC. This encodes CASRSLGGLPTLNEQYF. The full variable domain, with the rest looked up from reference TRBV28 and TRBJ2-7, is DVKVTQSSRYLVKRTGEKVFLECVQDMDHENMFWYRQDPGLGLRLIYFSYDVKMKEKGDIPEGYSVSREKKERFSLILESASTNQTSMYLCASRSLGGLPTLNEQYFGPGTRLTVT.

CDR3 region: CARSPILAGPAGETQYF. In nucleotides, the CDR3 is TGCGCCAGGTCCCCGATCCTAGCGGGCCCGGCGGGTGAGACCCAGTACTTC. The chain couples TRBV10-1 to TRBJ2-5; TRBD2 matches 8 bases. V dropped 9 bases and J dropped 5; count of bases not matched to a gene: 20. This CDR3 region has 17 residues. Germline CDR1 WNHNN, CDR2 SYGVQD (reference sequence).

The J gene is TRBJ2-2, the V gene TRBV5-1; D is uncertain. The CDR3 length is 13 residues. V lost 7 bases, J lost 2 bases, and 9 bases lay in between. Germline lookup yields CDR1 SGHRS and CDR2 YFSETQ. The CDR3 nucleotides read TGCGCCAGCCGCCTGTCAAACACCGGGGAGCTGTTTTTT. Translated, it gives CASRLSNTGELFF.

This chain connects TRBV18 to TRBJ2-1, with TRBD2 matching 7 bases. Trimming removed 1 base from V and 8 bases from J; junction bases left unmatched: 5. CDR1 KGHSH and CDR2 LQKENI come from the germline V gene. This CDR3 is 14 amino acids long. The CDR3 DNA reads TGTGCCAGCTCACCACGGGAGGGGCAGGATGAGCAGTTCTTC. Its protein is CASSPREGQDEQFF.

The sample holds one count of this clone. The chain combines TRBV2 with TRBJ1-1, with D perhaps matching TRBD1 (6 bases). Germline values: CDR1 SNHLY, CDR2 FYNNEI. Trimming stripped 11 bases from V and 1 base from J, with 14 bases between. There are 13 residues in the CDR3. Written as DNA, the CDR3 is TGTGCCGCGGCAGGGGCAGCGAACACTGAAGCTTTCTTT. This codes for CAAAGAANTEAFF.

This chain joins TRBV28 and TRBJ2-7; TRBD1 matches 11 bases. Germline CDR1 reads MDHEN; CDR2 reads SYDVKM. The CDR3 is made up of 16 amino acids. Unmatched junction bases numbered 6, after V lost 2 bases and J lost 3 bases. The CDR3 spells CASSLPGTGGIYEQYF. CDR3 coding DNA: TGTGCCAGCAGTTTACCCGGGACAGGGGGTATCTACGAGCAGTACTTC. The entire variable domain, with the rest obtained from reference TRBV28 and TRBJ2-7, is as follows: DVKVTQSSRYLVKRTGEKVFLECVQDMDHENMFWYRQDPGLGLRLIYFSYDVKMKEKGDIPEGYSVSREKKERFSLILESASTNQTSMYLCASSLPGTGGIYEQYFGPGTRLTVT.

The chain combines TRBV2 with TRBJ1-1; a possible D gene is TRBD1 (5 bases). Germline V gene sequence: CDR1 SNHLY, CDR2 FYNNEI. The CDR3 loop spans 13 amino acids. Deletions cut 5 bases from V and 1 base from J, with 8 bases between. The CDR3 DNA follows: TGTGCCAGCAGTTATCAGGGGAACACTGAAGCTTTCTTT. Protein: CASSYQGNTEAFF.

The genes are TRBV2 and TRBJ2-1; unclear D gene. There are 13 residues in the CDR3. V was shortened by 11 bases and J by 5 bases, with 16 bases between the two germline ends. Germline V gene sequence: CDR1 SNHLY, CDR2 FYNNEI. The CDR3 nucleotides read TGTGCCTGTATGACTCTAATTGACAATGAGCAGTTCTTC. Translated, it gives CACMTLIDNEQFF.

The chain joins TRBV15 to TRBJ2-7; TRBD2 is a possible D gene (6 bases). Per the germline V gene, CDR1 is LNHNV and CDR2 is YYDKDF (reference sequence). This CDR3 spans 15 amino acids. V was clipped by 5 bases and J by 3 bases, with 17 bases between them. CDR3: CATSVEWGENYEQYF. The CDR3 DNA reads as TGTGCCACCAGCGTAGAATGGGGGGAAAACTACGAGCAGTACTTC.

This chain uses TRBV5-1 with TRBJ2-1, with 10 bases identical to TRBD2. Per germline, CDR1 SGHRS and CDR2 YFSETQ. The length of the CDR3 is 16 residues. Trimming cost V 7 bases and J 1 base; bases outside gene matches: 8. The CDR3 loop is CASASRGLASYNEQFF. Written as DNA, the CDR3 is TGCGCCAGCGCCTCCCGGGGACTAGCGTCCTACAATGAGCAGTTCTTC.

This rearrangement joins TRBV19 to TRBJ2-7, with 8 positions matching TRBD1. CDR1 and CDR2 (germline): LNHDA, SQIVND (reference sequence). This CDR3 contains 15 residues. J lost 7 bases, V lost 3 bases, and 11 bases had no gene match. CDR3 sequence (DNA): TGTGCCAGTAGTATTGATCGGGACAGGCGGGGAGAGCAGTACTTC. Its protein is CASSIDRDRRGEQYF.

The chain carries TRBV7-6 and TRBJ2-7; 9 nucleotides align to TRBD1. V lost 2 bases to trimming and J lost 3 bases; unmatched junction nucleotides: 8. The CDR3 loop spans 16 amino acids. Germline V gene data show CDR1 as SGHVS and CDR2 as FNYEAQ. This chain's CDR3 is CASSLRGQGLGYEQYF. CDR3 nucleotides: TGTGCCAGCAGCTTACGGGGACAGGGCCTCGGCTACGAGCAGTACTTC.

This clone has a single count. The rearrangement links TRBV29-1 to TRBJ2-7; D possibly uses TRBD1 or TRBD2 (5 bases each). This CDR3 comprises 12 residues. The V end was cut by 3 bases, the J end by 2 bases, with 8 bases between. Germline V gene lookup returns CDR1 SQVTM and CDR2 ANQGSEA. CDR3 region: CSVEWGPYEQYF. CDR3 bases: TGCAGCGTTGAGTGGGGACCCTACGAGCAGTACTTC.

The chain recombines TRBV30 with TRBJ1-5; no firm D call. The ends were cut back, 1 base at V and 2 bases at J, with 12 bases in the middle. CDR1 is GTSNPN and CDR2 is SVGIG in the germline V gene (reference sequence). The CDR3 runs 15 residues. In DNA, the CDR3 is TGTGCCTGGAGTGCGTCAGCCCATGGCAATCAGCCCCAGCATTTT. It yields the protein CAWSASAHGNQPQHF.

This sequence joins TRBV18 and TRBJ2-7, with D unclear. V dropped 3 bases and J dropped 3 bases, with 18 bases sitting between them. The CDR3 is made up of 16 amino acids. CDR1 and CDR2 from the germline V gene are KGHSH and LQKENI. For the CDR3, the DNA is TGTGCCAGCTCACCCTCCCCGGTGCAGGCCAACTACGAGCAGTACTTC. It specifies CASSPSPVQANYEQYF.

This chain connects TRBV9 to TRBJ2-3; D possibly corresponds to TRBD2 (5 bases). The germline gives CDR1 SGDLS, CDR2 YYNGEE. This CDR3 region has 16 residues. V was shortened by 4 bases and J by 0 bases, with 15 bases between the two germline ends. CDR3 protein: CASSPRTGTSTDTQYF. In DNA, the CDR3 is TGTGCCAGCAGCCCCCGGACGGGAACTAGCACAGATACGCAGTATTTT.

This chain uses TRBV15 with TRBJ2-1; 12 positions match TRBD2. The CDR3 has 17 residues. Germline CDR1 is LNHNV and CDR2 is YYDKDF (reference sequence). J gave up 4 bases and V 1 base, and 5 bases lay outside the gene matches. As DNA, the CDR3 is TGTGCCACCAGCAGAGGTCTAGCGGGAGGGCCTTACAATGAGCAGTTCTTC. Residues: CATSRGLAGGPYNEQFF.